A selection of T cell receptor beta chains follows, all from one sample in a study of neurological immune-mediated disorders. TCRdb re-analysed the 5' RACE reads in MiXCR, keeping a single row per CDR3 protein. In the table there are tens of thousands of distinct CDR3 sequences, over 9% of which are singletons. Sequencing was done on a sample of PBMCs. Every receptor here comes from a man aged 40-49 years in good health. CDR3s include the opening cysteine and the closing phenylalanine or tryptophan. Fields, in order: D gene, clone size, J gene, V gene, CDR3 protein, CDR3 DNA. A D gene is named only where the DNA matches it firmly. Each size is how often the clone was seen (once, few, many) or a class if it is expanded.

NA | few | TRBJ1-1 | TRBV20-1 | CSAGRYVGGLLNTEAFF | TGCAGTGCGGGGAGGTATGTCGGGGGGCTGTTGAACACTGAAGCTTTCTTT
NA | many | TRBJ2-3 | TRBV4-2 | CASSQEGVGTDTQYF | TGTGCCAGCAGCCAAGAAGGCGTCGGCACAGATACGCAGTATTTT
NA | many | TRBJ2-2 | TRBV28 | CASSLVAGAANTGELFF | TGTGCCAGCAGTTTGGTGGCAGGGGCAGCGAACACCGGGGAGCTGTTTTTT
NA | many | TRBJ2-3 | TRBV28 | CASKGPREGDTQYF | TGTGCCTCCAAGGGGCCCAGGGAAGGAGATACGCAGTATTTT
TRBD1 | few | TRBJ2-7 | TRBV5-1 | CASNPLGQQFSYEQYF | TGCGCCAGCAACCCCTTGGGACAGCAATTCTCCTACGAGCAGTACTTC
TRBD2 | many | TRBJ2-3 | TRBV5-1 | CASSPGLAGGDTQYF | TGCGCCAGCAGCCCGGGACTAGCGGGGGGAGATACGCAGTATTTT
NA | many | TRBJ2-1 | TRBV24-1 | CATSSRDWAGEQFF | TGTGCCACCAGTTCTCGGGACTGGGCCGGTGAGCAGTTCTTC
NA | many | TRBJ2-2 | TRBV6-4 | CASSDSGGELFF | TGTGCCAGCAGTGACTCTGGCGGGGAGCTGTTTTTT
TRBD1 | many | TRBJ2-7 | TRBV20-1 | CSAGRDSTLYEQYF | TGCAGTGCTGGCCGGGACAGTACCCTTTACGAGCAGTACTTC
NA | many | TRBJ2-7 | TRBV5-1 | CASNPLEQYF | TGCGCCAGCAATCCCCTCGAGCAGTACTTC
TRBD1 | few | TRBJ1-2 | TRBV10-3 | CAISATGNGYTF | TGTGCCATCAGTGCGACAGGGAATGGCTACACCTTC
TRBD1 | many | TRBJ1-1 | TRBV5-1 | CASSLTTGGLEAFF | TGCGCCAGCAGCTTGACGACAGGGGGCCTTGAGGCTTTCTTT
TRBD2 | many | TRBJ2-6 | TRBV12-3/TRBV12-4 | CASSRLTSASSGANVLTF | TGTGCCAGCAGCCGTCTTACTAGCGCGTCCTCTGGGGCCAACGTCCTGACTTTC
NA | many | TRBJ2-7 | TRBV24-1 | CAGGFYEQYF | TGTGCCGGAGGTTTTTACGAGCAGTACTTC
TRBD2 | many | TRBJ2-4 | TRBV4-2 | CASSQEGGGKNIQYF | TGTGCCAGCAGCCAAGAAGGCGGGGGTAAAAACATTCAGTACTTC
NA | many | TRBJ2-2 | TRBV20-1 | CSARPKKVVTGELFF | TGCAGTGCTAGACCAAAAAAGGTTGTAACCGGGGAGCTGTTTTTT
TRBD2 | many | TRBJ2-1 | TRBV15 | CATSRDRSGVNNEQFF | TGTGCCACCAGCAGAGATCGTAGCGGGGTTAACAATGAGCAGTTCTTC
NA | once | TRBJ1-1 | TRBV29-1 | CSVVQGRTEAFF | TGCAGCGTTGTCCAGGGGCGCACTGAAGCTTTCTTT
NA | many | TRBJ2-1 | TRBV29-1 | CSVPGSGATYNEQFF | TGCAGCGTACCAGGCTCAGGGGCAACCTACAATGAGCAGTTCTTC